A selection of T cell receptor beta chains follows, all from one sample in a study of tumor-infiltrating lymphocytes in primary liver carcinoma. TCRdb itself ran the multiplex PCR reads through MiXCR, one entry per CDR3 protein. Of approximately 110,000 distinct CDR3 sequences in the sample, roughly three fifths were seen once. Sequenced input: liver tumor tissue from sampling region 3. The receptors here all came from a woman aged 60 to 75 with primary liver carcinoma and hepatitis B virus infection. CDR3s include the opening cysteine and the closing phenylalanine or tryptophan. D genes are given only for firm matches. The listing skips clone size in some rows; elsewhere it reads once, few, many or a size class.

v_gene	abundance	d_gene	j_gene	CDR3nt	CDR3aa
TRBV7-9	.	.	TRBJ1-6	TGCACCAGCAGCTTGTTACTGGAATACTATAATTCACCCCTCCACTTT	CTSSLLLEYYNSPLHF
TRBV12-3/TRBV12-4	.	.	TRBJ1-1	TGTGCCAGCTGGGGACCCGGTGACACTGAAGCTTTCTTC	CASWGPGDTEAFF
TRBV2	.	.	TRBJ2-4	TGTGCCAGCAGTTTTCAAGGGGGAGAAAACATTCAGTACTTC	CASSFQGGENIQYF
TRBV11-2	once	.	TRBJ2-2	TGTGCCAGCAGCTTAGATAGGGGGTCCGTGGAGCTGTTTTTT	CASSLDRGSVELFF
TRBV11-2	.	TRBD2	TRBJ2-5	TGTGCCAGCAGCCCTAGCGGGGGCGGTCAAACCCAGAACTTC	CASSPSGGGQTQNF
TRBV11-3	few	TRBD2	TRBJ2-3	TGCGCCAGCGGCCTGGGACTAGCCAGCACAGATACGCAGTATTTT	CASGLGLASTDTQYF
TRBV5-1	.	TRBD2	TRBJ2-3	TGTGCCAGCAGCTCGGCGACCAATACGGGAGGCGGGGATACGCAGTATTTT	CASSSATNTGGGDTQYF
TRBV18	.	TRBD1	TRBJ1-2	TGTGCCAGCTCACCGGACAGGGGGCCGGGCTACACCTTC	CASSPDRGPGYTF
TRBV12-3/TRBV12-4	many	.	TRBJ1-6	TGTGCCACCAATAGGGGATTAGCCTATAATTCACCCCTCCACTTT	CATNRGLAYNSPLHF
TRBV6-2/TRBV6-3	many	.	TRBJ1-1	TGTGCCAGCAGTTACTCGAATCCCTACCGAGAAGCTTTCTTT	CASSYSNPYREAFF
TRBV11-2	medium-sized	TRBD2	TRBJ2-5	TGTGCCAGCAGCCCAAGGACTAGAACACAAGAGACCCAGTACTTC	CASSPRTRTQETQYF
TRBV11-1	.	.	TRBJ2-2	TGTGCCAGCAGCCCACTACCAGAGGAGTTGTTTTTT	CASSPLPEELFF
TRBV11-2	.	TRBD2	TRBJ2-3	TGCGCCAGCGGCCCTGGGCTAGCGGGCCCAGATACGCAGTATTTT	CASGPGLAGPDTQYF
TRBV7-3	.	.	TRBJ2-7	TGTGTCAGCAGCCGCGACTACCCCCGCTCCTACGAGCAGTACTTC	CVSSRDYPRSYEQYF
TRBV11-2	.	.	TRBJ2-1	TGTACAAGCAGCTCCCATTTAGACAATGAGCAGTTCTTC	CTSSSHLDNEQFF
TRBV11-2	once	.	TRBJ2-7	TGTGCCAGCAGCTTAGATCCTAGCAGGAGGAACGAGCAATACTTC	CASSLDPSRRNEQYF
TRBV30	few	.	TRBJ2-3	TGTGCCTGGAGTGTACTTTCAGTCGATACGCAGTATTTT	CAWSVLSVDTQYF
TRBV5-6	.	TRBD1	TRBJ1-3	TGTGCCAGCAGCTCGGCCATCTCTCCAGGGGGCGTGGACACCATATATTTT	CASSSAISPGGVDTIYF
TRBV5-4	.	.	TRBJ1-2	TGTGCCAGCAGCATAGCTCCACGCGGGACTGGATATGGCTACACCTTC	CASSIAPRGTGYGYTF
TRBV11-2	.	.	TRBJ1-1	TGTGCTAACAGCTTAGAGTCGGGGAGCGAAGCTTTCTTT	CANSLESGSEAFF